One and the same sample provided the 27 T cell receptor beta chains below, sequenced in a study of cytomegalovirus exposure and HLA in healthy donors. The primer mix had 60 Vbeta and 13 Jbeta primers. Libraries were prepared by immunoSEQ multiplex PCR; TCRdb keeps only in-frame clonotypes and omits some of them. This table holds approximately 190,000 clones, about four fifths found once. Sequences were obtained from PBMCs. All receptors derive from a woman under 30 in good health and CMV-seronegative.

This chain connects TRBV11-2 to TRBJ1-1; D is perhaps TRBD1 (6 bases). Between the trimmed V and J ends, which lost 4 bases and 1 base, there was a span of 10 bases. CDR1 SGHAT and CDR2 FQNNGV come from the germline V gene. The CDR3 runs to 14 residues. CDR3 residues: CASSSGHENTEAFF. Written as DNA, the CDR3 is TGTGCCAGCAGCTCGGGACATGAGAACACTGAAGCTTTCTTT.

This clone has only a few counts. The V call is TRBV15, the J call TRBJ2-1, with 10 bases matching TRBD2. V gave up 2 bases and J gave up 11 bases; unmatched junction bases: 9. The CDR3 totals 15 residues. Looked up from germline, CDR1 is LNHNV and CDR2 is YYDKDF (reference sequence). As DNA, the CDR3 is TGTGCCACCAGCAGACCCCCGGGACTAGCGCCGAAGCAGTTCTTC. Protein: CATSRPPGLAPKQFF.

The chain combines TRBV23-1 with TRBJ1-1; TRBD1 might be the D (6 bases). TRBV23-1 is labeled an ORF, and its function is uncertain. This CDR3 contains 15 residues. V was trimmed by 9 bases and J by 5 bases, leaving 22 bases between them. The CDR3 sequence: CARVPGQTGSTEAFF. DNA for the CDR3: TGCGCCAGAGTCCCGGGACAAACGGGGAGTACTGAAGCTTTCTTT.

The chain employs TRBV7-8 and TRBJ2-7; TRBD2 aligns across 9 bases. The CDR3 covers 17 residues. The V gene end was trimmed by 1 base and the J gene end by 4 bases; junction bases not matched to a gene: 11. In germline, CDR1 is SGHVS, CDR2 FQNEAQ. CDR3 region: CASSLVGLAGRSYEQYV. The CDR3 region has the DNA TGTGCCAGCAGCTTAGTAGGGCTAGCGGGGAGGAGTTACGAGCAGTACGTC.

The chain joins TRBV2 to TRBJ2-7, with D possibly TRBD1 on 6 matching bases. This CDR3 is 15 amino acids long. Germline V CDR1 and CDR2: SNHLY, FYNNEI. Trimming pared 4 bases from V and 4 bases from J, leaving 17 bases between. The CDR3 nucleotides are TGTGCCAGCAGTGTATCCGGAACAGGGCGGTACGAGCAGTACGTC. It specifies CASSVSGTGRYEQYV.

For the CDR3, the DNA is TGCGCCAGCAGCCAGCCCGGGTCGACGACCTTTGGTGAAGCTTTCTTT. Its protein is CASSQPGSTTFGEAFF. The chain uses TRBV4-1 and TRBJ1-1; no reliable D call. This CDR3 has 16 amino acids. With 3 bases removed from V and 7 bases from J, the gap between germline ends came to 21 bases. CDR1 is MGHRA, CDR2 YSYEKL, per germline.

This clone was found a few times. The chain couples TRBV5-8 to TRBJ1-1; D might be TRBD1 (5 bases). With 1 base removed from V and 5 bases from J, the gap between germline ends came to 21 bases. CDR1 and CDR2 (germline): SGHTS, YDEGEE. There are 17 residues in the CDR3. The CDR3 DNA is TGTGCCAGCAGCTTGCCCGTCGATTTAGGCGGGGGTACTGAAGCTTTCTTT. It codes for CASSLPVDLGGGTEAFF.

The chain recombines TRBV21-1 with TRBJ2-5; the table's TRBD2 call for D was not verified on the DNA. The J call is doubtful: the DNA matches TRBJ2-7 better. TRBV21-1 is a recognized pseudogene. The CDR3 totals 17 residues. Here the CDR3 DNA reads TGTGCCAGCAGCAAAGGAGGGCTACCTGACGAGTACTACGAGCAGTACTTC. Translated: CASSKGGLPDEYYEQYF.

This clone turned up a few times. The J gene is TRBJ1-1, the V gene TRBV4-1; no reliable D call. The germline V gene has CDR1 MGHRA and CDR2 YSYEKL. V shed 1 base and J shed 5 bases, with 8 bases lying between them. The CDR3 is made up of 13 amino acids. CDR3 nucleotides: TGCGCCAGCAGCCAAGTTCTGACAACTGAAGCTTTCTTT. Translating it yields CASSQVLTTEAFF.

The chain joins TRBV28 to TRBJ2-1; 9 bases are shared with TRBD2. The CDR3 covers 15 residues. Germline CDR1 is MDHEN and CDR2 is SYDVKM. The V segment lost 2 bases and the J segment 4 bases; nucleotides outside the gene matches: 3. The CDR3, as DNA: TGTGCCAGCAGTTTAGCGGGAGGGACATACAATGAGCAGTTCTTC. This sequence encodes CASSLAGGTYNEQFF.

The genes are TRBV4-3 and TRBJ2-7; 9 bases are a match to TRBD2. The CDR3 is 17 residues long. The germline CDR1 and CDR2 sequences are LGHNA and YSLEER. Losses at the gene ends were 0 bases for V and 7 bases for J; bases not matched to a gene: 13. The CDR3 region is CASSQDGVSGSLKEQYF. The CDR3 DNA reads TGCGCCAGCAGCCAAGATGGGGTTAGCGGGAGTCTAAAAGAGCAGTACTTC.

The V gene is TRBV19, the J gene TRBJ2-3, with D possibly TRBD2 on 7 matching bases. Per the germline V gene, CDR1 is LNHDA and CDR2 is SQIVND (reference sequence). The CDR3 runs to 18 residues. Trimming took off 3 bases at V and 0 bases at J, with 19 bases between the two ends. The CDR3 reads CASSIRPPAGASTDTQYF. For the CDR3, the DNA is TGTGCCAGTAGTATTCGCCCCCCGGCGGGGGCTAGCACAGATACGCAGTATTTT. The full variable domain, completed using reference TRBV19 and TRBJ2-3, is DGGITQSPKYLFRKEGQNVTLSCEQNLNHDAMYWYRQDPGQGLRLIYYSQIVNDFQKGDIAEGYSVSREKKESFPLTVTSAQKNPTAFYLCASSIRPPAGASTDTQYFGPGTRLTVL.

This chain uses TRBV11-2 with TRBJ2-2, with 7 bases aligning to TRBD1. The CDR3 is 16 amino acids. V gave up 4 bases and J gave up 0 bases; unmatched junction bases: 5. Germline-derived CDR1 and CDR2 are SGHAT and FQNNGV. This CDR3 reads CASSSSGTANTGELFF. The DNA for the CDR3 is TGTGCCAGCAGCTCTTCCGGGACAGCGAACACCGGGGAGCTGTTTTTT.

The chain employs TRBV7-9 and TRBJ2-7; 8 positions match TRBD1. In germline, CDR1 is SEHNR, CDR2 FQNEAQ (reference sequence). This CDR3 has 14 amino acids. J lost 7 bases, V lost 1 base, and 6 bases had no gene match. The DNA of the CDR3 is TGTGCCAGCAGCTTAGGGACAGGGCGTAGGGAGCAGTACTTC. It encodes CASSLGTGRREQYF.

As regards this clone: The sample has other DNA sequences that encode this CDR3 too. CDR3 nucleotides: TGCGCCAGCAGCCAGGATTCGGAGATTACCTCTGGGGCCAACGTCCTGACTTTC. Residues: CASSQDSEITSGANVLTF. This chain joins TRBV4-3 and TRBJ2-6; no clear D. The CDR3 is 18 amino acids. Trimming removed 3 bases at V and 0 bases at J, with 15 bases between. The V gene's germline CDR1 is LGHNA and CDR2 YSLEER.

This clone appeared a few times. The chain joins TRBV4-1 to TRBJ1-5; no firm D call. Trimming stripped 1 base from V and 0 bases from J, with 7 bases between. CDR1 is MGHRA and CDR2 is YSYEKL in the germline V gene. The CDR3 is 15 residues long. CDR3 sequence reads: CASSQVPGSNQPQHF. Written as DNA, the CDR3 is TGCGCCAGCAGCCAAGTCCCCGGTAGCAATCAGCCCCAGCATTTT.

This clone turned up a few times. The rearrangement uses TRBV6-5 and TRBJ2-7; 7 bases are shared with TRBD1. The germline gives CDR1 MNHEY, CDR2 SVGAGI. The CDR3 is 15 amino acids. V shed 1 base, J shed 2 bases, and the junction held 5 bases outside the gene matches. Written as DNA, the CDR3 is TGTGCCAGCAGTTACTTGGACAGGCGCGCCTACGAGCAGTACTTC. Encoded protein: CASSYLDRRAYEQYF.

The CDR3 bases are TGTGCCAGCAGTGAACAGGCTCGTAGGGGCAATGAGCAGTTCTTC. It specifies CASSEQARRGNEQFF. The rearrangement joins TRBV2 to TRBJ2-1; the D gene is possibly TRBD1 (5 bases). V gave up 2 bases and J gave up 6 bases, with 14 bases separating them. Germline lookup yields CDR1 SNHLY and CDR2 FYNNEI. The CDR3 loop spans 15 amino acids.

The J gene is TRBJ2-3, the V gene TRBV11-2; 8 nucleotides align to TRBD2. The J segment lost 0 bases and the V segment lost 0 bases, leaving 2 bases of the junction unmatched. Germline V gene sequence: CDR1 SGHAT, CDR2 FQNNGV. The CDR3 sequence is 16 residues long. The CDR3 nucleotides read TGTGCCAGCAGCTTAGATCCTAGCGGGAGCACAGATACGCAGTATTTT. It yields the protein CASSLDPSGSTDTQYF.

The CDR3: CASSFTGGGEQYF. Written as DNA, the CDR3 is TGCGCCAGCAGCTTCACAGGGGGCGGCGAGCAGTACTTC. The rearrangement joins TRBV5-1 to TRBJ2-7, with 9 bases identical to TRBD1. The CDR3 is 13 residues long. Germline V gene data show CDR1 as SGHRS and CDR2 as YFSETQ. Germline trimming cut 2 bases from V and 6 bases from J; bases unmatched to any gene: 3.

This clone appeared once. The CDR3 region has the DNA TGTGCCAGCAGTTTCAACTCTGGGGCCAACGTCCTGACTTTC. Translation gives CASSFNSGANVLTF. V and J are TRBV6-5 and TRBJ2-6; D is undetermined. The CDR3 is 14 amino acids. The ends were cut back, 4 bases at V and 0 bases at J, with 4 bases in the middle. Germline CDR1 is MNHEY and CDR2 is SVGAGI.

The chain uses TRBV29-1 and TRBJ2-1, with D perhaps matching TRBD2 (6 bases). Germline CDR1 SQVTM, CDR2 ANQGSEA. V lost 6 bases to trimming and J lost 0 bases, with 24 bases between them. The CDR3 loop spans 18 amino acids. In nucleotides, the CDR3 is TGCAGCGTGGAGGGTCGCGGAGGATTTATTAGCTCCTACAATGAGCAGTTCTTC. This encodes CSVEGRGGFISSYNEQFF.

This chain links TRBV5-6 with TRBJ2-3, with TRBD2 matching over 11 bases. The CDR3 is 16 residues long. Germline V lookup: CDR1 SGHDT, CDR2 YYEEEE. J lost 4 bases, V lost 4 bases, and 8 bases had no gene match. This CDR3 is CASSPEGLAVPDTQYF. DNA of the CDR3: TGTGCCAGCAGCCCGGAGGGACTAGCGGTTCCAGATACGCAGTATTTT.

This clone was observed many times. This chain joins TRBV9 and TRBJ1-2; 9 bases are shared with TRBD1. The CDR3 consists of 13 residues. Trimming at V came to 3 bases and at J to 5 bases, leaving 2 bases not matched to a gene. CDR1 is SGDLS, CDR2 YYNGEE, per germline. CDR3 in DNA: TGTGCCAGCAGCGCAGGGACAGGGTATGGCTACACCTTC. Its protein product is CASSAGTGYGYTF.

This chain links TRBV10-3 with TRBJ2-1; TRBD2 is a possible D gene (6 bases). This CDR3 region has 13 residues. V was trimmed by 8 bases and J by 4 bases, leaving 12 bases between them. Germline CDR1 and CDR2: ENHRY and SYGVKD. CDR3 in amino acids: CAIPGLRYNEQFF. The CDR3 DNA follows: TGTGCCATCCCGGGACTCCGATACAATGAGCAGTTCTTC.

The chain recombines TRBV25-1 with TRBJ2-5, with TRBD1 matching 7 bases. Germline CDR1 MGHDK, CDR2 SYGVNS. Trimming cost V 3 bases and J 2 bases; bases outside gene matches: 6. The CDR3 is 15 residues long. The CDR3 DNA follows: TGTGCCAGCAGTGACTTCGGGACAGATCAAGAGACCCAGTACTTC. Its protein product is CASSDFGTDQETQYF.

This chain uses TRBV18 with TRBJ1-3; D is undetermined. Germline CDR1 and CDR2: KGHSH and LQKENI. V was pared by 1 base and J by 4 bases, with 5 bases between. The CDR3 consists of 13 residues. DNA for the CDR3: TGTGCCAGCTCACCACGGGAGGGAAACACCATATATTTT. The encoded protein is CASSPREGNTIYF.